The 30 T cell receptor beta chains reported below all come from one sample, sequenced in a study of tumor-infiltrating lymphocytes in oesophageal squamous cell carcinoma. One entry per CDR3 protein results from TCRdb running MiXCR on the PCR reads. The sample shows around 13,000 distinct CDR3 sequences, roughly 58% of them seen only once. The sequencing input was esophageal tumor tissue. Receptors originate from a female donor with esophageal squamous cell carcinoma.

Many counts were recorded for this clonotype. The chain recombines TRBV7-3 with TRBJ2-7; D not certain. Germline CDR1 reads SGHTA; CDR2 reads FQGTGA. CDR3 length equals 17 residues. V was trimmed by 2 bases and J by 7 bases, leaving 24 bases between them. CDR3 DNA sequence: TGTGCCAGCAGCTTATTCAGTAAAGACCTCACCTACAATGAGCAGTACTTC. Encoded protein: CASSLFSKDLTYNEQYF.

A word on this clonotype: Relative to the germline gene, one junction end is altered; a read error may explain this. The chain carries TRBV7-6 and TRBJ2-4; 8 nucleotides line up with TRBD2. Matching the DNA end better, TRBJ2-1 makes the J call doubtful. Germline-derived CDR1 and CDR2 are SGHVS and FNYEAQ. The CDR3 covers 15 residues. The CDR3 coding sequence is TGTGCTAGCAGCCCACTAGCGGCAATCTACAATGAGCAGTTCTTC. It yields the protein CASSPLAAIYNEQFF.

This clonotype was counted between two and nine times. The chain joins TRBV9 to TRBJ1-6; a possible D gene is TRBD1 (5 bases). This CDR3 has 14 amino acids. CDR1 and CDR2 from the germline V gene are SGDLS and YYNGEE. The ends were cut back, 1 base at V and 5 bases at J, with 7 bases in the middle. Here the CDR3 DNA reads TGTGCCAGCAGCGTATCAGGGAATAATTCACCCCTCCACTTT. It encodes CASSVSGNNSPLHF.

This rearrangement joins TRBV10-2 to TRBJ2-3; D is undetermined. CDR3 length: 14 amino acids. Germline V lookup: CDR1 WSHSY, CDR2 SAAADI. V lost 4 bases and J 0 bases, leaving 8 bases between the germline ends. The CDR3 here is CASSVGRSTDTQYF. CDR3 coding DNA: TGCGCCAGCAGTGTCGGAAGAAGCACAGATACGCAGTATTTT.

This clonotype was counted at least ten times. The chain links TRBV6-1 to TRBJ2-2, with unresolved D. With 8 bases removed from V and 9 bases from J, the gap between germline ends came to 10 bases. The CDR3 consists of 11 residues. CDR1 is MNHNS and CDR2 is SASEGT in the germline V gene. CDR3 nucleotide sequence: TGTGCCAGCGGTCCTAAGTGGGAGCTGTTTTTT. Amino acid sequence: CASGPKWELFF.

The chain has TRBV7-2 and TRBJ2-7; maybe TRBD1 (5 bases). The J call may be mistaken, given a closer DNA end match to TRBJ2-1. The germline gives CDR1 SGHTA, CDR2 FQGNSA. The CDR3 consists of 15 residues. The DNA of the CDR3 is TGTGCCAGCAGCTTAGCTCAGGGTTGGTACAATGAGCAGTTCTTC. Protein product: CASSLAQGWYNEQFF.

The chain uses TRBV12-3 or TRBV12-4 and TRBJ2-6, with D perhaps TRBD1 (6 bases). The CDR3 contains 17 residues. The germline V and J ends were trimmed by 3 bases and 2 bases, with 14 bases remaining between them. The CDR3, as DNA: TGTGCCAGCAGTTTGGGCAGGGGAGTCGCTGGGGCCAACGTCCTGACTTTC. Protein: CASSLGRGVAGANVLTF.

This sequence joins TRBV7-2 and TRBJ2-1, with D uncertain. CDR3 length equals 13 residues. V was pared by 2 bases and J by 6 bases, with 8 bases between. The germline V gene has CDR1 SGHTA and CDR2 FQGNSA. CDR3 sequence: CASSLIHGNEQFF. The CDR3 nucleotides are TGTGCCAGCAGCTTAATCCACGGCAATGAGCAGTTCTTC.

This chain links TRBV6-6 with TRBJ1-6; 8 nucleotides line up with TRBD1. The CDR3 has 14 residues. Germline V gene sequence: CDR1 MNHNY, CDR2 SVGAGI (reference sequence). Trimming removed 6 bases from V and 6 bases from J; junction bases left unmatched: 4. The CDR3 DNA reads TGTGCCAGCAGGAACAGGGGGTTTAATTCACCCCTCCACTTT. As protein: CASRNRGFNSPLHF.

This chain connects TRBV12-3 or TRBV12-4 to TRBJ1-6; TRBD1 aligns across 9 bases. The CDR3 length is 14 residues. The V and J ends lost 5 bases and 11 bases, in that order; junction bases with no gene match: 7. This CDR3 is CASSGQGHSPPLHF. CDR3 in DNA: TGTGCCAGCAGTGGACAGGGGCATTCTCCACCCCTCCACTTT.

This clonotype was seen just once. This sequence joins TRBV7-3 and TRBJ2-1; D tentatively fits TRBD1 or TRBD2 (6 bases each). The CDR3 is 13 amino acids. The germline V gene encodes CDR1 SGHTA and CDR2 FQGTGA. With 5 bases removed from V and 10 bases from J, the gap between germline ends came to 15 bases. Here the CDR3 reads CASSAYRDSEQFF. The CDR3 bases are TGTGCCAGCAGCGCGTACAGGGACTCCGAGCAGTTCTTC.

The chain links TRBV7-4 to TRBJ2-2; D is unresolved. This CDR3 spans 13 amino acids. V was pared by 0 bases and J by 7 bases, with 6 bases between. The germline V gene encodes CDR1 SGHVT and CDR2 SQSDAQ. The CDR3 here is CASSLAPVGELFF. In DNA form, the CDR3 reads TGTGCCAGCAGCTTAGCACCAGTCGGGGAGCTGTTTTTT. Supplemented by reference TRBV7-4 and TRBJ2-2, the full variable domain reads GAGVSQSPRYKVAKRGRDVALRCDSISGHVTLYWYRQTLGQGSEVLTYSQSDAQRDKSGRPSGRFSAERPERSVSTLKIQRTEQGDSAVYLCASSLAPVGELFFGEGSRLTVL.

The chain is built from TRBV7-9 and TRBJ2-3; D unresolved. CDR1 is SEHNR, CDR2 FQNEAQ, per germline (reference sequence). The CDR3 length is 13 residues. V gave up 2 bases and J gave up 2 bases, with 5 bases separating them. CDR3 sequence reads: CASSLPPTDTQYF. CDR3 in DNA: TGTGCCAGCAGCTTACCACCCACAGATACGCAGTATTTT.

This chain joins TRBV5-4 and TRBJ2-3, with D unresolved. Germline V gene data show CDR1 as SGHNT and CDR2 as YYREEE (reference sequence). Trimming removed 0 bases at V and 2 bases at J, with 1 base between. CDR3 length: 12 amino acids. This CDR3 is CASSLDTDTQYF. In nucleotides, the CDR3 is TGTGCCAGCAGCTTGGACACAGATACGCAGTATTTT. Complete variable domain (other parts from reference TRBV5-4 and TRBJ2-3): ETGVTQSPTHLIKTRGQQVTLRCSSQSGHNTVSWYQQALGQGPQFIFQYYREEENGRGNFPPRFSGLQFPNYSSELNVNALELDDSALYLCASSLDTDTQYFGPGTRLTVL.

The V call is TRBV7-6, the J call TRBJ2-1, with a weak D call TRBD2 (6 bases). The assigned J gene may be wrong: the sequence end matches TRBJ2-7 better. Per the germline V gene, CDR1 is SGHVS and CDR2 is FNYEAQ. There are 15 residues in the CDR3. CDR3 loop: CASSLGASVAYEQYF. Written as DNA, the CDR3 is TGTGCCAGCAGCTTAGGGGCTAGCGTAGCCTACGAGCAGTACTTC.

The chain is built from TRBV6-6 and TRBJ2-7; TRBD2 aligns across 14 bases. Losses at the gene ends were 4 bases for V and 6 bases for J; bases not matched to a gene: 5. Germline V gives CDR1 MNHNY, CDR2 SVGAGI (reference sequence). The CDR3 is 15 amino acids. The CDR3 DNA reads as TGTGCCAGCAGTTTATCCGGGACTAGCGGGAGCGAGCAGTACTTC. It encodes CASSLSGTSGSEQYF.

The J gene is TRBJ1-1, the V gene TRBV5-1; the D is unclear. The CDR3 runs 14 residues. V was trimmed by 2 bases and J by 0 bases, leaving 8 bases between them. CDR1 and CDR2 from the germline V gene are SGHRS and YFSETQ. CDR3 sequence: CASSFDGLNTEAFF. The CDR3 nucleotides read TGCGCCAGCAGCTTCGACGGATTGAACACTGAAGCTTTCTTT.

The chain links TRBV6-5 to TRBJ2-1, with 11 positions matching TRBD1. V shed 5 bases and J 7 bases; nucleotides not matched to a gene: 4. Germline CDR1 is MNHEY and CDR2 is SVGAGI. This CDR3 contains 14 residues. This CDR3 is CASSGGQGANEQFF. Written as DNA, the CDR3 is TGTGCCAGCAGTGGAGGACAGGGGGCGAATGAGCAGTTCTTC.

This clonotype was counted once. The chain employs TRBV11-2 and TRBJ2-5; no firm D call. Matching the DNA end better, TRBJ2-1 makes the J call doubtful. Germline V gene sequence: CDR1 SGHAT, CDR2 FQNNGV. The CDR3 totals 13 residues. CDR3 loop: CASSTELYNEQFF. The CDR3 region has the DNA TGTGCCAGCAGCACGGAACTATACAATGAGCAGTTCTTC.

Many counts were recorded for this clonotype. This chain connects TRBV7-8 to TRBJ2-7; perhaps D is TRBD1 or TRBD2 (5 bases each). The CDR3 covers 15 residues. The ends were cut back, 7 bases at V and 0 bases at J, with 16 bases in the middle. Germline CDR1 and CDR2: SGHVS and FQNEAQ. The CDR3 sequence is CASTGFQGPSYEQYF. The CDR3 DNA reads as TGTGCCAGCACCGGTTTTCAGGGACCCTCCTACGAGCAGTACTTC.

V is TRBV7-3 and J is TRBJ2-3; D may match TRBD1 or TRBD2 (7 bases each). Germline assignment: CDR1 SGHTA and CDR2 FQGTGA. Deletions cut 4 bases from V and 4 bases from J, with 15 bases between. The CDR3 has 15 amino acids. CDR3 DNA sequence: TGTGCCAGCAGCTCATCGACAGGGAGGGCAGATACGCAGTATTTT. It specifies CASSSSTGRADTQYF.

This clonotype showed up just a few times. This may come from a read error, since a much larger clone is one base off. This chain links TRBV5-5 with TRBJ2-3; D may match TRBD1 or TRBD2 (5 bases each). Germline lookup yields CDR1 SGHKS and CDR2 YYEKEE (reference sequence). Trimming pared 6 bases from V and 14 bases from J, leaving 25 bases between. The CDR3 extends over 14 amino acids. CDR3 DNA: TGTGCCAGCAACAGACAGCCGAACACCGGGGAGCTGTATTTT. It specifies CASNRQPNTGELYF. The whole variable domain, remainder taken from reference TRBV5-5 and TRBJ2-3, is DAGVTQSPTHLIKTRGQQVTLRCSPISGHKSVSWYQQVLGQGPQFIFQYYEKEERGRGNFPDRFSARQFPNYSSELNVNALLLGDSALYLCASNRQPNTGELYFGPGTRLTVL.

With respect to this clonotype: Because the CDR3 is missing its conserved closing phenylalanine or tryptophan, this is likely a read error. The limits of the CDR3 on the DNA are not certain, so only TCRdb's listed CDR3 is given. The V gene is TRBV6-1, the J gene TRBJ2-6; no DNA check was done on the table's D call, TRBD2. The germline V gene encodes CDR1 MNHNS and CDR2 SASEGT. A total of 13 residues make up the CDR3, ends included. The CDR3 here is CASMFRFSGGSNT.

The genes are TRBV29-1 and TRBJ1-2, with no clear D. Trimming left V 7 bases short and J 0 bases short, with 15 bases between. The CDR3 contains 14 residues. From germline, CDR1 is SQVTM and CDR2 ANQGSEA. The CDR3 region has the DNA TGCAGCGACATGACCCTGCCAGCTAACTATGGCTACACCTTC. Translating gives CSDMTLPANYGYTF.

This clonotype was recorded a few times. The J gene is TRBJ2-5, the V gene TRBV7-2, with 8 bases aligning to TRBD1. The DNA end is a closer match to TRBJ2-1, so the J assignment may be wrong. This CDR3 has 16 residues. From germline, CDR1 is SGHTA and CDR2 FQGNSA. In DNA form, the CDR3 reads TGTGCCAGCAGCTTAGTCGCCAGGGGGCCCTACAATGAGCAGTTCTTC. Its translation is CASSLVARGPYNEQFF.

The gene calls are TRBV12-3 or TRBV12-4 and TRBJ2-1; D remains ambiguous. The CDR3 loop spans 12 amino acids. Trimming shortened V by 1 base and J by 13 bases, and 11 bases separated the two germline ends. The CDR3 region is CASSLGGPHQFF. CDR3 coding DNA: TGTGCCAGCAGTTTAGGGGGTCCTCATCAGTTCTTC.

The gene calls are TRBV6-8 and TRBJ2-5, with a possible D match to TRBD2 (7 bases). The J call is uncertain, as TRBJ2-1 better fits the DNA end. The CDR3 consists of 14 residues. Looked up from germline, CDR1 is MNHGY and CDR2 is SAAAGT. The CDR3 sequence is CASSYSQGLFEQFF. Written as DNA, the CDR3 is TGTGCCAGCAGTTACTCACAGGGACTATTTGAGCAGTTCTTC.

The rearrangement links TRBV11-3 to TRBJ2-3; no clear D. Trimming cost V 1 base and J 11 bases, with 13 bases left between them. The CDR3 is 13 residues long. The germline gives CDR1 SGHNT, CDR2 YENEEA. The DNA for the CDR3 is TGTGCCAGCAGCTTAGGGCCCCTCTACGAGCAGTATTTT. Its protein product is CASSLGPLYEQYF. Full variable domain (rest looked up from reference TRBV11-3 and TRBJ2-3): EAGVVQSPRYKIIEKKQPVAFWCNPISGHNTLYWYLQNLGQGPELLIRYENEEAVDDSQLPKDRFSAERLKGVDSTLKIQPAELGDSAVYLCASSLGPLYEQYFGPGTRLTVL.

As for this clonotype: Its ends do not fully match the called genes, so a read error is possible. This chain uses TRBV7-6 with TRBJ1-6, with D possibly TRBD1 on 6 matching bases. Germline V CDR1 and CDR2: SGHVS, FNYEAQ. The CDR3 runs to 16 residues. CDR3 nucleotide sequence: TGTGCCAGCAGCTTAGCGACAGGAGCACTTCACTATGGCTACACCTTT. As protein: CASSLATGALHYGYTF.

The chain recombines TRBV10-3 with TRBJ2-1; TRBD1 is a possible D gene (6 bases). With the DNA end fitting TRBJ2-5 better, the J assignment may be wrong. The CDR3 runs 12 residues. Germline V gene lookup returns CDR1 ENHRY and CDR2 SYGVKD. CDR3 region: CAIKGDQETQYF. The CDR3 DNA sequence: TGTGCCATCAAGGGGGACCAAGAGACCCAGTACTTC.